The rows below give T cell receptor beta chains drawn from one sample of a study of blood T cell repertoires in COVID-19. Repertoires were generated with immunoSEQ multiplex PCR, while TCRdb's copy carries only in-frame clones and drops some. In the table there are about 230,000 clones, approximately 87% of which are singletons. Sequenced sample: peripheral blood. The receptors derive from a woman in her 70s with active or convalescent COVID-19. The conserved cysteine and the conserved F or W are not part of the CDR3 here. The order of the fields is J gene, V gene, CDR3 protein.

>TRBJ2-7|TRBV5-1
ASSPGTPSYEQY
>TRBJ2-7|TRBV4-2
ASSQDRTSGNYEQY
>TRBJ1-3|TRBV6-5
ATMSGGNTIY
>TRBJ2-7|TRBV10-3
AISEVGRQSYEQY
>TRBJ2-1|TRBV10-3
AISWAGRNDNEQF
>TRBJ1-5|TRBV2
ASSEQMSNQPQH
>TRBJ1-2|TRBV29-1
SVMGASGYT
>TRBJ2-1|TRBV5-1
ASSSTSGTSRSYNEQF
>TRBJ1-4|TRBV18
ASSLSGQGDGEKLF
>TRBJ1-1|TRBV19
ASSIWGLNTEAF
>TRBJ1-2|TRBV4-1
ASSQDRSDRGYGYT
>TRBJ1-5|TRBV19
ASSVQGTWQPQH
>TRBJ1-5|TRBV2
ASSGGQGNQPQH
>TRBJ2-1|TRBV30
AWTIQISNEQF
>TRBJ1-6|TRBV18
ASSPTGEDSPLH
>TRBJ2-7|TRBV15
ATSSGLAGGVSPQY
>TRBJ2-3|TRBV7-9
ASSPPGLSTDTQY
>TRBJ2-7|TRBV5-1
ASSPPGLGSSVRY
>TRBJ2-3|TRBV3-1/TRBV3-2
ASSQVWSGGKDTQY
>TRBJ1-2|TRBV28
ASTVYPRAGEIYGYT
>TRBJ1-2|TRBV10-2
ASTDRGREFYGYT
>TRBJ1-4|TRBV2
ASTNKDTNEKLF